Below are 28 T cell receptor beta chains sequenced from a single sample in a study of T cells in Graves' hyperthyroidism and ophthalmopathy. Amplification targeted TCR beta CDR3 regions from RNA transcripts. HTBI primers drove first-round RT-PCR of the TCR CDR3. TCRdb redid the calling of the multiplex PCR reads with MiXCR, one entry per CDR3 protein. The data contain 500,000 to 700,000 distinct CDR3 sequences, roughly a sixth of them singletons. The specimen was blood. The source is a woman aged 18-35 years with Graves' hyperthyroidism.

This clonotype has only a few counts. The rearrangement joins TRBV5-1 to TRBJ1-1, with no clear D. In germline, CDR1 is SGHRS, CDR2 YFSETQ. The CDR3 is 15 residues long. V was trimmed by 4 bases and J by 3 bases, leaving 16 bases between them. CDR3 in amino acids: CASSPREVGDTEAFF. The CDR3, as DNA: TGCGCCAGCAGCCCCAGAGAAGTTGGCGACACTGAAGCTTTCTTT.

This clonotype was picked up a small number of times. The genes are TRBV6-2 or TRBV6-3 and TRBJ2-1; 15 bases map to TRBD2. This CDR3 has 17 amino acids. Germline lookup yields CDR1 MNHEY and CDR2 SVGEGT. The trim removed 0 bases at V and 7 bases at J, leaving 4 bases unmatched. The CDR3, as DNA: TGTGCCAGCAGTTACTCCCGGACTAGCGGGGGGGATAATGAGCAGTTCTTC. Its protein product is CASSYSRTSGGDNEQFF.

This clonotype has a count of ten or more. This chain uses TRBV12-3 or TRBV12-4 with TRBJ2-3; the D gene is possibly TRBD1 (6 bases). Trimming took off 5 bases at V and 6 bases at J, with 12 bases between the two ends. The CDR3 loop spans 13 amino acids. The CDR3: CASSANRVDTQYF. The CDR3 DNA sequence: TGTGCCAGCAGTGCAAACAGGGTTGATACGCAGTATTTT.

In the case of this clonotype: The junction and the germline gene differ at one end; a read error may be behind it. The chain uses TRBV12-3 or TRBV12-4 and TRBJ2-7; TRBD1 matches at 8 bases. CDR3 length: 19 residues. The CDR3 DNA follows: TGTGCCAGCAGCTTAGGCCTAAGGGGACAGGACACGTTTAGGGGCGAGCAGTACTTC. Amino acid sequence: CASSLGLRGQDTFRGEQYF.

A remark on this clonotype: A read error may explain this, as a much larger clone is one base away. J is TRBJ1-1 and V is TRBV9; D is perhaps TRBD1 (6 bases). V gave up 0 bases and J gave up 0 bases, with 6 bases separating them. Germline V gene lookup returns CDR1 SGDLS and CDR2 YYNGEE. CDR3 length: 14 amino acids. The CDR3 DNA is TGTGCCAGCAGCGTAGCAGGGGTGAACACTGAAGCTTTCTTT. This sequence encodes CASSVAGVNTEAFF.

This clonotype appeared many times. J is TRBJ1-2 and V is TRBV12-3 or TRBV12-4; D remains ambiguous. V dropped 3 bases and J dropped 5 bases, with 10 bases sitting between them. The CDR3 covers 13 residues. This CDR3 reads CASSLSGQYGYTF. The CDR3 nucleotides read TGTGCCAGCAGTTTGTCGGGTCAATATGGCTACACCTTC.

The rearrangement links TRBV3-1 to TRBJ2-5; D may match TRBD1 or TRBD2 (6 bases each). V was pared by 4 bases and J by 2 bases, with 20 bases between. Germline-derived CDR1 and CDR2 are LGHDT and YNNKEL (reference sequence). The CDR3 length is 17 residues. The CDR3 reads CASSPEQGSGLQETQYF. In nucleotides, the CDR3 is TGTGCCAGCAGCCCAGAACAGGGTAGCGGACTACAAGAGACCCAGTACTTC.

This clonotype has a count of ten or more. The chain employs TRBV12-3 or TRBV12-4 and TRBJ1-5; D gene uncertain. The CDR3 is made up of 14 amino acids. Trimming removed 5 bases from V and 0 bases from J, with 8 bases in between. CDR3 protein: CASSPHDSNQPQHF. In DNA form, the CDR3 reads TGTGCCAGCAGTCCACACGATAGCAATCAGCCCCAGCATTTT.

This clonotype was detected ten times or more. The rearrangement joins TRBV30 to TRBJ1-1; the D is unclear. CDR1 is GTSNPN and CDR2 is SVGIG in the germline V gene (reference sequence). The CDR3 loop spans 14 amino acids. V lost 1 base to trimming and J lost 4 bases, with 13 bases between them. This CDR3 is CAWSDKGWGTEAFF. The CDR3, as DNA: TGTGCCTGGAGTGATAAGGGCTGGGGCACTGAAGCTTTCTTT.

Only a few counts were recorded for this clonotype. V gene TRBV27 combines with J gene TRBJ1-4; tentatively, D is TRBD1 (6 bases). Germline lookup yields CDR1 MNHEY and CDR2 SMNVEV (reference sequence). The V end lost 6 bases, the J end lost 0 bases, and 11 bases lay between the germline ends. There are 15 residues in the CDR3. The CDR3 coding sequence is TGTGCCAGCAGAAAACACAGGGCAACTAATGAAAAACTGTTTTTT. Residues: CASRKHRATNEKLFF.

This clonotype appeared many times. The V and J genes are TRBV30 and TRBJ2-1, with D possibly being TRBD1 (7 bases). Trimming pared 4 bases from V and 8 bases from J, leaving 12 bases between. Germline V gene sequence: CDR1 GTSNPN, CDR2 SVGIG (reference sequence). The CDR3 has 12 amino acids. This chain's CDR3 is CAWNQGGDEQFF. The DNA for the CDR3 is TGTGCCTGGAACCAGGGGGGAGATGAGCAGTTCTTC.

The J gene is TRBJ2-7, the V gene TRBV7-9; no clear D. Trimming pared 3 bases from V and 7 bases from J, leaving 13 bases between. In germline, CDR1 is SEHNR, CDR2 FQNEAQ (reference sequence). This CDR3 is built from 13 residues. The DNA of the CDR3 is TGTGCCAGCAGCTTTCCAGCCCTGAGGGAGCAGTACTTC. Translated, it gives CASSFPALREQYF.

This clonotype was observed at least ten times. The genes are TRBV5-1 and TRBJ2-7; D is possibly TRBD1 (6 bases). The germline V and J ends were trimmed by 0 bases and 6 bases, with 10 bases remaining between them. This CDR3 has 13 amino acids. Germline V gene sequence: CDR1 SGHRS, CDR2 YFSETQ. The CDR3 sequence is CASSLEGVSEQYF. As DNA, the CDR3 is TGCGCCAGCAGCTTGGAGGGGGTTAGCGAGCAGTACTTC.

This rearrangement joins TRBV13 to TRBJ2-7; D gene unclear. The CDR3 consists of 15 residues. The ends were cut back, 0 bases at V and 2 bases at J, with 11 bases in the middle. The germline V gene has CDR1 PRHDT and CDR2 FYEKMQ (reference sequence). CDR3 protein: CASSLGDRAPYEQYF. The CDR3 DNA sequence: TGTGCCAGCAGCTTAGGGGACCGGGCCCCCTACGAGCAGTACTTC.

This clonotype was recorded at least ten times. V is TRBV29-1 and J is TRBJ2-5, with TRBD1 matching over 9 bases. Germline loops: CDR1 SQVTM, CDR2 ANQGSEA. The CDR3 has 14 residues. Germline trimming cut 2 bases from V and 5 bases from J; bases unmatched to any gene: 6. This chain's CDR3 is CSVETGTGNETQYF. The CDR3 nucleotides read TGCAGCGTTGAAACCGGGACAGGGAACGAGACCCAGTACTTC.

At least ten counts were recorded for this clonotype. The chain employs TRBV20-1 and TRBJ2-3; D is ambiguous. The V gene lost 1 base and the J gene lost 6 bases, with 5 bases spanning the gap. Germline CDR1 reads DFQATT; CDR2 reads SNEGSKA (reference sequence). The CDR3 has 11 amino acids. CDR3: CSARVIDTQYF. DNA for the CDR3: TGCAGTGCTAGAGTGATCGATACGCAGTATTTT.

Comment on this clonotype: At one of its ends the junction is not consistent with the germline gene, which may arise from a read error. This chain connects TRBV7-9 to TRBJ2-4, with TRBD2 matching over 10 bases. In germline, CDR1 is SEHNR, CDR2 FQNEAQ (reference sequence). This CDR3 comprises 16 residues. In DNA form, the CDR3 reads TGTGCCAGCAGCTTTCCTAGCGGGAGTGGGACAAACATTCGGTACTTC. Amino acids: CASSFPSGSGTNIRYF. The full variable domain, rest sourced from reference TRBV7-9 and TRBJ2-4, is DTGVSQNPRHKITKRGQNVTFRCDPISEHNRLYWYRQTLGQGPEFLTYFQNEAQLEKSRLLSDRFSAERPKGSFSTLEIQRTEQGDSAMYLCASSFPSGSGTNIRYFGAGTRLSVL.

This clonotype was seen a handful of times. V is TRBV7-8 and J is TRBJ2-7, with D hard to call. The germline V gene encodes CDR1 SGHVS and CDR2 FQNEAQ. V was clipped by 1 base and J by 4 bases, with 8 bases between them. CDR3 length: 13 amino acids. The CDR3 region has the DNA TGTGCCAGCAGCTTAGATCACTCTTACGAGCAGTACTTC. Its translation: CASSLDHSYEQYF.

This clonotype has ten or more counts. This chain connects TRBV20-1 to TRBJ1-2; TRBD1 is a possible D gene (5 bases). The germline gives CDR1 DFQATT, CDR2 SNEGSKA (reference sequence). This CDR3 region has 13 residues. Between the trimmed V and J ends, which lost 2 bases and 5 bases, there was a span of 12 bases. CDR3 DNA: TGCAGTGCTAGACCAGGGAGAGGGTATGGCTACACCTTC. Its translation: CSARPGRGYGYTF.

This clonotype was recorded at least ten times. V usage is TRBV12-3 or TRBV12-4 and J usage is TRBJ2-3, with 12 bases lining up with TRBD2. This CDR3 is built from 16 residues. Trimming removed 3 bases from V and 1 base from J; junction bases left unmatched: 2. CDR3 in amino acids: CASSFRTSGGTDTQYF. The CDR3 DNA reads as TGTGCCAGCAGTTTTCGGACTAGCGGGGGCACAGATACGCAGTATTTT.

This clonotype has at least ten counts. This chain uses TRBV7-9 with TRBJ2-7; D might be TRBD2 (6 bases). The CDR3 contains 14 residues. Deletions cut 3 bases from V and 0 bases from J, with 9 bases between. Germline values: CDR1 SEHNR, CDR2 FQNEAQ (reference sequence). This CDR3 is CASSLGDSSYEQYF. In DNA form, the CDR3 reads TGTGCCAGCAGCTTGGGGGACTCCTCCTACGAGCAGTACTTC. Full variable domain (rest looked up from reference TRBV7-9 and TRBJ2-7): DTGVSQNPRHKITKRGQNVTFRCDPISEHNRLYWYRQTLGQGPEFLTYFQNEAQLEKSRLLSDRFSAERPKGSFSTLEIQRTEQGDSAMYLCASSLGDSSYEQYFGPGTRLTVT.

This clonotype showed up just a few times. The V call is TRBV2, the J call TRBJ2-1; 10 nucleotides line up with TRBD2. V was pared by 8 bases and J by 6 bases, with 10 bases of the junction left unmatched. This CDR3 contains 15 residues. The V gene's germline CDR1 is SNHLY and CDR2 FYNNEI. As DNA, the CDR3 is TGTGCCAGCGGGTGGGCTAGCGGGGGAACCAATGAGCAGTTCTTC. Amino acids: CASGWASGGTNEQFF.

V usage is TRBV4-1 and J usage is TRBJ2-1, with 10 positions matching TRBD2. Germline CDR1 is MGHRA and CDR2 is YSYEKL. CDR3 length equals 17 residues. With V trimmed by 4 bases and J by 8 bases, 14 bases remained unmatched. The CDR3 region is CASSRNPPPSGSDEQFF. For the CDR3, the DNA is TGCGCCAGCAGCCGTAACCCGCCCCCTAGCGGGAGTGATGAGCAGTTCTTC.

As DNA, the CDR3 is TGTGCCTGGAGTGTACTAGCGGGCCCGTCTTACATTACCTACGAGCAGTACTTC. Translation gives CAWSVLAGPSYITYEQYF. The chain recombines TRBV30 with TRBJ2-7, with 9 bases fitting TRBD2. In germline, CDR1 is GTSNPN, CDR2 SVGIG (reference sequence). The CDR3 loop spans 18 amino acids. The junction had 14 bases not matched to a gene; V was cut back by 0 bases and J by 2 bases.

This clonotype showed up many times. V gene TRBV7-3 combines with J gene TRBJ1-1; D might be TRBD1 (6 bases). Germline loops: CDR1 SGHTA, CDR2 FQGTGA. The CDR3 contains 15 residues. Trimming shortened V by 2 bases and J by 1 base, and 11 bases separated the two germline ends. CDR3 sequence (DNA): TGTGCCAGCAGCTTAGACGGACAGCCGAACACTGAAGCTTTCTTT. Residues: CASSLDGQPNTEAFF.

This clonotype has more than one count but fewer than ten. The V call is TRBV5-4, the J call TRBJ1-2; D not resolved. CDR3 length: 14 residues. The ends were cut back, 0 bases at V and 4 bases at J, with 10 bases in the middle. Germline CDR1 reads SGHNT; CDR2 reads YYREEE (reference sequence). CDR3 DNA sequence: TGTGCCAGCAGCTTGGGGCGAGGCTTCTATGGCTACACCTTC. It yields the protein CASSLGRGFYGYTF.

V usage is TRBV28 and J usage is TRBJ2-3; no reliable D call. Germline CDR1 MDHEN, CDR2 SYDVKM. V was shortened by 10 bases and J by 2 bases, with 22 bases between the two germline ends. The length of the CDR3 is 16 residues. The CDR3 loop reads CATFSSPQQNTDTQYF. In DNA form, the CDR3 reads TGTGCCACCTTTTCTTCGCCCCAGCAGAACACAGATACGCAGTATTTT.

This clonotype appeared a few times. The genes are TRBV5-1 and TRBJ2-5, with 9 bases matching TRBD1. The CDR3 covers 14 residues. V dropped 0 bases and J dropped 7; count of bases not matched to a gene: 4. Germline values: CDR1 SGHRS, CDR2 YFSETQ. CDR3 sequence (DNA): TGCGCCAGCAGCTTGGCCGGGGGACAGGGGACCCAGTACTTC. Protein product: CASSLAGGQGTQYF. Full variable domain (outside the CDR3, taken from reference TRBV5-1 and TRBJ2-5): KAGVTQTPRYLIKTRGQQVTLSCSPISGHRSVSWYQQTPGQGLQFLFEYFSETQRNKGNFPGRFSGRQFSNSRSEMNVSTLELGDSALYLCASSLAGGQGTQYFGPGTRLLVL.